These 7 T cell receptor beta chains were sequenced from one sample in a study of blood T cell repertoires in COVID-19. Here immunoSEQ multiplex PCR was the method, and the copy in TCRdb shows in-frame clones only, minus some. The profile shows about 180,000 clones, 85% of them singletons. The sequenced sample was peripheral blood. Receptors were obtained from a person aged 65 to 85 with COVID-19, enrolled during active disease.

The V call is TRBV4-3, the J call TRBJ2-1; 7 bases match TRBD2. CDR3 length: 15 amino acids. CDR1 is LGHNA and CDR2 is YSLEER in the germline V gene. J lost 1 base, V lost 1 base, and 1 base had no gene match. The CDR3 reads CASSQVGGSYNEQFF. The CDR3 DNA reads as TGCGCCAGCAGCCAAGTGGGGGGGTCCTACAATGAGCAGTTCTTC.

This rearrangement joins TRBV30 to TRBJ1-2; TRBD1 aligns across 7 bases. After removal of 6 bases from V and 2 bases from J, the junction contained 6 bases not matched to a gene. There are 13 residues in the CDR3. CDR1 is GTSNPN, CDR2 SVGIG, per germline (reference sequence). The CDR3 DNA is TGTGCCTGTTCTGTGACAGGGAACTATGGCTACACCTTC. Translation gives CACSVTGNYGYTF.

The chain carries TRBV27 and TRBJ1-6, with D tentatively TRBD1 (6 bases). This CDR3 spans 14 amino acids. Trimming took 10 bases from V and 13 from J, leaving 23 bases between them. In germline, CDR1 is MNHEY, CDR2 SMNVEV (reference sequence). The CDR3 loop reads CATKPGTPNGPLHF. In nucleotides, the CDR3 is TGTGCCACCAAGCCCGGGACACCGAATGGTCCCCTCCACTTT.

The chain has TRBV20-1 and TRBJ2-5; D remains unclear. From germline, CDR1 is DFQATT and CDR2 SNEGSKA (reference sequence). Trimming removed 5 bases at V and 6 bases at J, with 7 bases between. The CDR3 has 10 amino acids. In DNA form, the CDR3 reads TGCAGTGCTTCCTTTCAGACCCAGTACTTC. It yields the protein CSASFQTQYF.

The chain combines TRBV15 with TRBJ2-5; D not resolved. V was pared by 8 bases and J by 5 bases, with 15 bases between. Germline CDR1 is LNHNV and CDR2 is YYDKDF (reference sequence). CDR3 length equals 13 residues. The chain's CDR3 is CATVAGLGETQYF. Written as DNA, the CDR3 is TGTGCCACCGTAGCCGGCCTGGGTGAGACCCAGTACTTC. Based on the CDR3 plus reference TRBV15 and TRBJ2-5, the full variable domain is DAMVIQNPRYQVTQFGKPVTLSCSQTLNHNVMYWYQQKSSQAPKLLFHYYDKDFNNEADTPDNFQSRRPNTSFCFLDIRSPGLGDTAMYLCATVAGLGETQYFGPGTRLLVL.

J is TRBJ1-1 and V is TRBV6-5; TRBD1 agrees at 12 bases. The CDR3 loop spans 14 amino acids. Losses at the gene ends were 6 bases for V and 5 bases for J; bases not matched to a gene: 4. The germline CDR1 and CDR2 sequences are MNHEY and SVGAGI. CDR3: CASSRDRGLTEAFF. DNA of the CDR3: TGTGCCAGCAGCCGGGACAGGGGGCTAACTGAAGCTTTCTTT.

V and J are TRBV19 and TRBJ2-1; possibly TRBD2 for D (5 bases). Germline V lookup: CDR1 LNHDA, CDR2 SQIVND (reference sequence). V lost 4 bases to trimming and J lost 8 bases, with 21 bases between them. The CDR3 contains 16 residues. The CDR3, as DNA: TGTGCCAGTAGTAATGGAGGACGGCGAATGGTGCATGAGCAGTTCTTC. This encodes CASSNGGRRMVHEQFF. The whole variable domain, filled in from reference TRBV19 and TRBJ2-1, reads DGGITQSPKYLFRKEGQNVTLSCEQNLNHDAMYWYRQDPGQGLRLIYYSQIVNDFQKGDIAEGYSVSREKKESFPLTVTSAQKNPTAFYLCASSNGGRRMVHEQFFGPGTRLTVL.